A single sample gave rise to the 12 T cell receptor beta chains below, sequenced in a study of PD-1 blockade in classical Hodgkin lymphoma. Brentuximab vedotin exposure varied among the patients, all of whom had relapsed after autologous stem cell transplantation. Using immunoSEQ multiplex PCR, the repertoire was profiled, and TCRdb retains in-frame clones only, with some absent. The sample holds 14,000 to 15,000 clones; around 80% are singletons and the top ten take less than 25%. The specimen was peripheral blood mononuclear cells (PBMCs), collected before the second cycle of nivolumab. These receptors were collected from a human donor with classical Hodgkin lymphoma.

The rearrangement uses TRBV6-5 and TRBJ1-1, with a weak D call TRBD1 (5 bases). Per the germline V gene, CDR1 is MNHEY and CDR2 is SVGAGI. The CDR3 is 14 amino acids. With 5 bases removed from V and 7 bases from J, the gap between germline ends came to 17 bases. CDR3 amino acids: CASSNHNRWSEAFF. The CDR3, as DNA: TGTGCCAGCAGTAACCATAACAGGTGGAGTGAAGCTTTCTTT.

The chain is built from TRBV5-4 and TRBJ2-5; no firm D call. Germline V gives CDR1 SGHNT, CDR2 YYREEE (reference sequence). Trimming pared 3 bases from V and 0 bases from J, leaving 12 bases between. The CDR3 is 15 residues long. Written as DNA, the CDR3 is TGTGCCAGCAGCTCTAAAGAAGCGTACCAAGAGACCCAGTACTTC. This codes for CASSSKEAYQETQYF.

The CDR3 here is CASSLEGGIGISPLHF. DNA of the CDR3: TGTGCCAGCAGCTTAGAAGGGGGCATTGGAATTTCACCCCTCCACTTT. The chain combines TRBV7-9 with TRBJ1-6, with 7 nucleotides matching TRBD1. The CDR3 runs to 16 residues. In germline, CDR1 is SEHNR, CDR2 FQNEAQ (reference sequence). Trimming cost V 1 base and J 9 bases; bases outside gene matches: 9.

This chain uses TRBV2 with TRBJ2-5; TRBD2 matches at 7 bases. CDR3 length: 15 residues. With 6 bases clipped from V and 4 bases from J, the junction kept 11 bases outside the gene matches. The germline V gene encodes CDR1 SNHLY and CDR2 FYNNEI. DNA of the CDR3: TGTGCCAGCAGCTCCCAGCAGGGCGGGGGAGAGACCCAGTACTTC. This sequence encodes CASSSQQGGGETQYF.

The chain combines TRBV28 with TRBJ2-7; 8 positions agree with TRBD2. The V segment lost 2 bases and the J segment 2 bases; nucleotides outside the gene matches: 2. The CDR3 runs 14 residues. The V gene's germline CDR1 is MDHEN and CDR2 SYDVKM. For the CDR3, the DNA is TGTGCCAGCAGTTTACCGCGGGGGGCCTACGAGCAGTACTTC. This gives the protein CASSLPRGAYEQYF.

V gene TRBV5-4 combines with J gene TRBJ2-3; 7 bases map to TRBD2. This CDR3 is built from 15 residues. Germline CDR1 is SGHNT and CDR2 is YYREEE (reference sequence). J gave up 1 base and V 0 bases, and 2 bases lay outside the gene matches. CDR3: CASSLGGGGTDTQYF. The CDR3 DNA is TGTGCCAGCAGCTTGGGGGGGGGAGGCACAGATACGCAGTATTTT.

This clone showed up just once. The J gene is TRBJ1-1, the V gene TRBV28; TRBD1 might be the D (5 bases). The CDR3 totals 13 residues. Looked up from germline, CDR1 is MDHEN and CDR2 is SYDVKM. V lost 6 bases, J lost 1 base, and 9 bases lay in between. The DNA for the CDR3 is TGTGCCAGCAGCTCCGGACAGAACACTGAAGCTTTCTTT. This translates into CASSSGQNTEAFF.

The CDR3 loop reads CASKAGPGNFEQYF. CDR3 nucleotides: TGCGCCAGCAAGGCGGGCCCCGGAAATTTCGAGCAGTACTTC. The rearrangement links TRBV5-1 to TRBJ2-7; maybe TRBD2 (5 bases). Germline V lookup: CDR1 SGHRS, CDR2 YFSETQ. The V and J ends lost 6 bases and 6 bases respectively, with 19 bases between them. This CDR3 is built from 14 residues.

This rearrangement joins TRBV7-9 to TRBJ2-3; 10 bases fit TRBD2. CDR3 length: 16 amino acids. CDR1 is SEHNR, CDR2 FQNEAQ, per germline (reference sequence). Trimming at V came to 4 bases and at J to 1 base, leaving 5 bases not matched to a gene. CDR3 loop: CASSSERGGGTDTQYF. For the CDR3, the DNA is TGTGCCAGCAGCTCCGAGCGGGGGGGTGGCACAGATACGCAGTATTTT.

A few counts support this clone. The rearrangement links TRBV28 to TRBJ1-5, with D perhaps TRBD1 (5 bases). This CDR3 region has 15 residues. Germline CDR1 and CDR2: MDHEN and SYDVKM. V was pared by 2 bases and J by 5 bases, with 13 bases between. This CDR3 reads CASSLPGPLYQPQHF. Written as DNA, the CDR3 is TGTGCCAGCAGTTTACCGGGGCCCCTGTATCAGCCCCAGCATTTT.

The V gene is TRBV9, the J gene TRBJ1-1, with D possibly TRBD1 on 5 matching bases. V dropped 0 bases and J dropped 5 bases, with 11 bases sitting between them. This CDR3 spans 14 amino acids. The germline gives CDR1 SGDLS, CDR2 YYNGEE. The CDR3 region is CASSVAGGGTEAFF. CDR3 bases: TGTGCCAGCAGCGTAGCGGGGGGGGGAACTGAAGCTTTCTTT.

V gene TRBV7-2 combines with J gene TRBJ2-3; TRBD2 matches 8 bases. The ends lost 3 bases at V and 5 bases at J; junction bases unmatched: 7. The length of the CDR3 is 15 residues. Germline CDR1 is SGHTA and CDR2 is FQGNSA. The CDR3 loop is CASSFYSAGVDTQYF. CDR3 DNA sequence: TGTGCCAGCAGCTTTTATTCAGCGGGGGTAGATACGCAGTATTTT.